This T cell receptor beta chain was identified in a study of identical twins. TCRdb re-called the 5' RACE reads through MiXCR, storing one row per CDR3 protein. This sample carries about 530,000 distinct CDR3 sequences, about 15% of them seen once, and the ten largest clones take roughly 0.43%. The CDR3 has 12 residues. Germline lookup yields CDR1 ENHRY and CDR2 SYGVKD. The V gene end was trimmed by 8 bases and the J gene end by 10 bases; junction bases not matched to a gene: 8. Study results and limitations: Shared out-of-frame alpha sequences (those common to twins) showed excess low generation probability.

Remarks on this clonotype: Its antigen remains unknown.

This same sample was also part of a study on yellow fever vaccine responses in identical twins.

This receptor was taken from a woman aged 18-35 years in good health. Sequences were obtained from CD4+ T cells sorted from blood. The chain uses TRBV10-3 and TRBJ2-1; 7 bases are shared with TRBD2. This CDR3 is CAIAGVGVEQFF. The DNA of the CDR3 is TGTGCCATCGCGGGAGTGGGTGTGGAGCAGTTCTTC.